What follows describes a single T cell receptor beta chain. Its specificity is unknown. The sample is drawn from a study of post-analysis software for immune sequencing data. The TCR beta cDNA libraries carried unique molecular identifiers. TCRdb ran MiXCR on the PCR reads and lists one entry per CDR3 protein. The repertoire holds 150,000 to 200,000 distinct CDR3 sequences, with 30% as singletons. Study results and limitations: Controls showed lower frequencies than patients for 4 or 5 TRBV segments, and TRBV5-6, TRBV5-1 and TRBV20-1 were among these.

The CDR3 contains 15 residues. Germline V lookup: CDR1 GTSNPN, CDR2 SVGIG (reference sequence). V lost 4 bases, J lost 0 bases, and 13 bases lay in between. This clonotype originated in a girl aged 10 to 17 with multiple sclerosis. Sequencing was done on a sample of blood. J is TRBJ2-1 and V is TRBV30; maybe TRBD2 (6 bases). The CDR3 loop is CAWKGDGSSYNEQFF. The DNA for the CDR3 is TGTGCCTGGAAAGGGGACGGGAGCTCCTACAATGAGCAGTTCTTC.